These T cell receptor beta chains were read from a single sample in a study of shared clonotypes between healthy human individuals. Sequencing used immunoSEQ multiplex PCR; TCRdb keeps in-frame clones, though not all of them. The repertoire has roughly 2,000,000 clones, about 95% of them found once; the top ten carry less than 1.5%. Sequencing was done on a sample of naive CD8+ T cells sorted from blood. The source of these receptors is a man aged 18 to 30 in good health. The CDR3 runs from the conserved cysteine through the conserved F or W. D genes are given only for firm matches. The size field is filled for only some rows; it gives once, few, many or a size class.

J	V	size	D	CDR3	DNA
TRBJ2-7	TRBV5-6	once	NA	CASSGLTGQQYF	TGTGCCAGCAGCGGACTTACGGGACAGCAGTACTTC
TRBJ2-7	TRBV6-5	NA	NA	CASSYAEGVYEQYF	TGTGCCAGCAGTTACGCGGAGGGGGTATACGAGCAGTACTTC
TRBJ1-1	TRBV7-9	NA	NA	CASSAQLNTEAFF	TGTGCCAGCAGCGCCCAATTGAACACTGAAGCTTTCTTT
TRBJ2-1	TRBV29-1	once	NA	CSVLEGATYNEQFF	TGCAGCGTGCTGGAGGGGGCGACCTACAATGAGCAGTTCTTC
TRBJ2-7	TRBV19	NA	NA	CASSRGGILTYEQYF	TGTGCCAGTAGTAGGGGTGGAATCTTAACCTACGAGCAGTACTTC
TRBJ1-4	TRBV2	NA	TRBD1	CASSDGTGPLRKLFF	TGTGCCAGCAGTGATGGGACAGGGCCACTCAGGAAACTGTTTTTT
TRBJ2-1	TRBV6-4	NA	NA	CASSSGATYNEQFF	TGTGCCAGCAGTTCTGGGGCCACCTACAATGAGCAGTTCTTC
TRBJ2-2	TRBV7-8	NA	TRBD2	CASSLGPSGKNTGELFF	TGTGCCAGCAGCTTAGGTCCTAGCGGAAAGAACACCGGGGAGCTGTTTTTT
TRBJ1-6	TRBV4-3	NA	NA	CASSQDLSGVAYNSPLHF	TGCGCCAGCAGCCAAGATCTTTCAGGGGTTGCCTATAATTCACCCCTCCACTTT
TRBJ1-2	TRBV11-3	NA	NA	CASSPEGLWTF	TGTGCCAGCAGCCCCGAGGGACTGTGGACCTTC
TRBJ2-3	TRBV7-9	NA	NA	CASSLGPWTEDTDTQYF	TGTGCCAGCAGCTTAGGTCCGTGGACGGAGGACACAGATACGCAGTATTTT
TRBJ2-2	TRBV7-2	NA	NA	CASSLGHPYTGELFF	TGTGCCAGCAGCTTAGGCCACCCCTACACCGGGGAGCTGTTTTTT
TRBJ2-5	TRBV4-1	NA	NA	CASSPLGGGETQYF	TGCGCCAGCAGCCCGCTAGGAGGAGGAGAGACCCAGTACTTC
TRBJ2-4	TRBV11-2	NA	NA	CASSPFLGESGTNIQYF	TGTGCCAGCAGCCCATTCCTCGGCGAAAGCGGAACAAACATTCAGTACTTC
TRBJ1-3	TRBV19	NA	TRBD1	CASSDARQGSGNTIYF	TGTGCCAGTAGCGATGCTCGACAGGGATCTGGAAACACCATATATTTT
TRBJ2-1	TRBV7-8	once	TRBD2	CASSIAQLAATGFHGYNEQFF	TGTGCCAGCAGCATAGCCCAACTAGCGGCGACCGGTTTCCATGGCTACAATGAGCAGTTCTTC
TRBJ2-2	TRBV7-9	NA	NA	CASSFAGTANTGELFF	TGTGCCAGCAGCTTTGCCGGGACGGCGAACACCGGGGAGCTGTTTTTT
TRBJ2-3	TRBV7-8	NA	NA	CASSFGTLADTQYF	TGTGCCAGCAGCTTTGGCACCCTCGCAGATACGCAGTATTTT
TRBJ1-2	TRBV4-1	NA	NA	CASSQDPQGGSLAYGYTF	TGCGCCAGCAGCCAAGATCCTCAAGGGGGATCCCTGGCCTATGGCTACACCTTC
TRBJ2-2	TRBV27	NA	NA	CASSYRNTGELFF	TGTGCCAGCAGTTATCGGAACACCGGGGAGCTGTTTTTT
TRBJ1-1	TRBV6-5	NA	NA	CASSYSGGSGDTEAFF	TGTGCCAGCAGTTACTCGGGAGGGTCCGGGGACACTGAAGCTTTCTTT
TRBJ1-6	TRBV9	NA	NA	CASSVEDSSSYNSPLHF	TGTGCCAGCAGCGTAGAGGACAGCAGCTCCTATAATTCACCCCTCCACTTT
TRBJ1-6	TRBV7-9	NA	NA	CASSLVAGNSPLHF	TGTGCCAGCAGCTTAGTTGCGGGAAATTCACCCCTCCACTTT
TRBJ1-1	TRBV5-6	NA	TRBD1	CASSLSTGTVAFF	TGTGCCAGCAGCCTCTCGACAGGGACGGTAGCTTTCTTT
TRBJ2-5	TRBV9	NA	NA	CASSPREQETQYF	TGTGCCAGCAGCCCCCGGGAGCAAGAGACCCAGTACTTC
TRBJ2-3	TRBV7-9	NA	NA	CASSLGNIDTQYF	TGTGCCAGCAGCTTAGGAAACATAGATACGCAGTATTTT
TRBJ2-7	TRBV6-5	NA	NA	CASSSTTVPSYEQYF	TGTGCCAGCAGTTCTACGACAGTACCCTCCTACGAGCAGTACTTC
TRBJ1-5	TRBV5-1	NA	TRBD1	CASSWTGVGILDSNQPQHF	TGCGCCAGCAGCTGGACAGGGGTGGGGATCCTTGATAGCAATCAGCCCCAGCATTTT
TRBJ1-2	TRBV6-1	once	TRBD1	CASSEVTGDLFYGYTF	TGTGCCAGCAGTGAAGTTACAGGGGACCTCTTCTATGGCTACACCTTC
TRBJ1-1	TRBV2	NA	TRBD1	CASSPGQGHTEAFF	TGTGCCAGCAGCCCGGGACAGGGGCATACTGAAGCTTTCTTT
TRBJ2-3	TRBV10-3	NA	TRBD2	CAIRGAGERVGDTQYF	TGTGCCATCAGAGGGGCGGGGGAGCGAGTAGGAGATACGCAGTATTTT
TRBJ2-7	TRBV21-1	NA	NA	CASILSGRTPHEQYF	TGTGCCAGCATCCTTTCAGGGAGGACGCCCCACGAGCAGTACTTC
TRBJ1-1	TRBV5-6	NA	NA	CASSDGSEAFF	TGTGCCAGCAGCGACGGGTCTGAAGCTTTCTTT
TRBJ2-2	TRBV28	NA	NA	CASSLQPGGTGELFF	TGTGCCAGCAGTTTACAGCCTGGGGGGACCGGGGAGCTGTTTTTT
TRBJ1-2	TRBV27	NA	NA	CASSLSGTGLQFYGYTF	TGTGCCAGCAGTTTATCGGGGACGGGACTGCAGTTTTATGGCTACACCTTC
TRBJ2-1	TRBV5-1	NA	NA	CASRWSTYNEQFF	TGCGCCAGCAGGTGGAGTACCTACAATGAGCAGTTCTTC
TRBJ1-2	TRBV27	NA	NA	CASSPGPNYGYTF	TGTGCCAGCAGCCCGGGCCCGAACTATGGCTACACCTTC
TRBJ2-2	TRBV4-1	NA	NA	CASSQVSTGELFF	TGCGCCAGCAGCCAAGTAAGCACCGGGGAGCTGTTTTTT
TRBJ1-2	TRBV27	NA	TRBD1	CASSFGQGYYGYTF	TGTGCCAGCAGTTTTGGACAGGGGTACTATGGCTACACCTTC
TRBJ1-2	TRBV27	NA	TRBD1	CASSLSGQVYGYTF	TGTGCCAGCAGTTTATCGGGACAGGTCTATGGCTACACCTTC
TRBJ2-1	TRBV11-2	NA	NA	CASNLGSANEQFF	TGTGCCAGCAACCTCGGGAGTGCGAATGAGCAGTTCTTC
TRBJ1-4	TRBV29-1	NA	TRBD1	CSVATGVNEKLFF	TGCAGCGTTGCGACAGGGGTTAACGAAAAACTGTTTTTT
TRBJ2-3	TRBV30	NA	TRBD2	CAAQVESSREAQYF	TGTGCCGCCCAGGTTGAGAGCTCCCGGGAGGCGCAGTATTTT
TRBJ2-3	TRBV6-5	NA	NA	CASSYWGGGTDTQYF	TGTGCCAGCAGTTATTGGGGAGGTGGCACAGATACGCAGTATTTT
TRBJ2-1	TRBV7-9	NA	NA	CASSRRTDPWNEQFF	TGTGCCAGCAGCAGACGGACGGACCCTTGGAATGAGCAGTTCTTC
TRBJ2-1	TRBV5-6	NA	TRBD2	CASRPTSGGYGYNEQFF	TGTGCCAGCAGGCCTACTAGCGGGGGGTACGGATACAATGAGCAGTTCTTC
TRBJ2-5	TRBV6-1	NA	NA	CASSEDDGRGETQYF	TGTGCCAGCAGTGAAGATGACGGGAGAGGAGAGACCCAGTACTTC
TRBJ2-3	TRBV7-9	NA	NA	CASSSSDGPSTDTQYF	TGTGCCAGCAGCTCGTCGGACGGTCCTAGCACAGATACGCAGTATTTT
TRBJ2-2	TRBV7-2	NA	NA	CASSLAGTGELFF	TGTGCCAGCAGCTTAGCGGGCACCGGGGAGCTGTTTTTT
TRBJ2-3	TRBV4-1	NA	NA	CASSQLLERSTDTQYF	TGCGCCAGCAGCCAGCTCTTGGAGCGGAGCACAGATACGCAGTATTTT
TRBJ2-3	TRBV27	NA	TRBD2	CASSTRTSGRSDTQYF	TGTGCCAGCAGTACTAGGACTAGCGGGAGATCAGATACGCAGTATTTT
TRBJ2-2	TRBV28	NA	NA	CASSPLGTSDTGELFF	TGTGCCAGCAGTCCCCTGGGCACCTCTGACACCGGGGAGCTGTTTTTT
TRBJ2-2	TRBV10-1	NA	NA	CASSETGHTGELFF	TGCGCCAGCAGTGAAACAGGGCACACCGGGGAGCTGTTTTTT